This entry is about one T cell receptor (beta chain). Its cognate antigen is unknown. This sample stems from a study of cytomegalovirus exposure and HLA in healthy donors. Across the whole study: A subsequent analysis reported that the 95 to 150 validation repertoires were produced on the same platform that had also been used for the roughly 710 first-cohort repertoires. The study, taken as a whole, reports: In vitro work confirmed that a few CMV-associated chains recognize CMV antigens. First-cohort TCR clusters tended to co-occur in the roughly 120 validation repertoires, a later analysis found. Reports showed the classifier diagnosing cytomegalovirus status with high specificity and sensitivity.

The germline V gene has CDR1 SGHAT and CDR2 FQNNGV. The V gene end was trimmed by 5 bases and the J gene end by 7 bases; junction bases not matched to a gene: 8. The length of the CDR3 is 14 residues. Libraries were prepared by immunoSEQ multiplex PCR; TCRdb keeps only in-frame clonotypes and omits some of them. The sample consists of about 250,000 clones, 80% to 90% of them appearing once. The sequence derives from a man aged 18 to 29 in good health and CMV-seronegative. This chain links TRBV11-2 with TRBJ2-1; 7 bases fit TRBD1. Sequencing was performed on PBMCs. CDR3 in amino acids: CASSADRVRNEQFF. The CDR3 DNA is TGTGCCAGCAGCGCCGACAGGGTGCGGAATGAGCAGTTCTTC.